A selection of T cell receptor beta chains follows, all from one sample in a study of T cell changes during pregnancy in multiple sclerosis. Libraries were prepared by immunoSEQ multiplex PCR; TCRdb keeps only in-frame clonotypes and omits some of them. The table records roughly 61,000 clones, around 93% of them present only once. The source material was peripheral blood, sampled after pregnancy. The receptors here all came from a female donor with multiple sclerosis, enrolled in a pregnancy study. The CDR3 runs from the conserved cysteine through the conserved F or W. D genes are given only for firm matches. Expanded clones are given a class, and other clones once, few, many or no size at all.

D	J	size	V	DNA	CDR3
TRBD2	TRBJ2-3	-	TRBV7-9	TGTGCCAGCAGCTTGGGACTAGGAGGCACAGATACGCAGTATTTT	CASSLGLGGTDTQYF
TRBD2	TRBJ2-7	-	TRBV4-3	TGCGCCAGCAGCCAAGATAATAGCGGGAGTGATGAGCAGTACTTC	CASSQDNSGSDEQYF
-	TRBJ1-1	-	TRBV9	TGTGCCAGCAGCGTCCTACAGGGGAACACTGAAGCTTTCTTT	CASSVLQGNTEAFF
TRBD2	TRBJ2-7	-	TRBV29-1	TGCAGCGCAGGGACTAGCGAAACCTACGAGCAGTACTTC	CSAGTSETYEQYF
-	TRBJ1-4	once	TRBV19	TGTGCCAGTAGTATCGGGACTGCAGCAACTAATGAAAAACTGTTTTTT	CASSIGTAATNEKLFF
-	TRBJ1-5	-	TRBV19	TGTGCCAGTAGTCCCATACGGCCAGGAAGCAATCAGCCCCAGCATTTT	CASSPIRPGSNQPQHF
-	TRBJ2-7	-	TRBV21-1	TGTGCCAGCAGCAAAGGGGACATTGACTACGAGCAGTACTTC	CASSKGDIDYEQYF
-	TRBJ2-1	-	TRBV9	TGTGCCAGCAGCGTAGGCGGCGGGACGGGCTATGAGCAGTTCTTC	CASSVGGGTGYEQFF
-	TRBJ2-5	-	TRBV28	TGTGCCAGCAGTTCATTCCAGTGGGAGACCCAGTACTTC	CASSSFQWETQYF
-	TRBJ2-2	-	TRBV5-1	TGCGCCAGCAGCCCAAAGGACAGCGCCGGGGAGCTGTTTTTT	CASSPKDSAGELFF
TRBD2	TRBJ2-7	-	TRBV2	TGTGCCAGCAGTGAAACGCTTAGGACTAGCGGAACCTACGAGCAGTACTTC	CASSETLRTSGTYEQYF
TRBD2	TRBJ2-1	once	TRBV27	TGTGCCAGCAGACAAACTAGCGGGAGGACCTACAATGAGCAGTTCTTC	CASRQTSGRTYNEQFF
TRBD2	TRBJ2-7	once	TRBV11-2	TGTGCCAGCAGCTTTAACAGGGGCGGGAGGGACGAGCAGTACTTC	CASSFNRGGRDEQYF
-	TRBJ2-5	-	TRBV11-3	TGTGCCAGCAGCTTAGTAAAGCAGGTCGAGACCCAGTACTTC	CASSLVKQVETQYF
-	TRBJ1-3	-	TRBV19	TGTGCCAGTAGGCGGGGGTCCTCTGGAAACACCATATATTTT	CASRRGSSGNTIYF
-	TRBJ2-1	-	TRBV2	TGTGCCAGTGGCGCGGGGAGCTCCTACAATGAGCAGTTCTTC	CASGAGSSYNEQFF
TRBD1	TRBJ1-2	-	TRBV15	TGTGCCACCAGCAGTGGAGCAGGGGGCTATGGCTACACCTTC	CATSSGAGGYGYTF
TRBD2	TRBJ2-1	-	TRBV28	TGTGCCAGCAGTCTCCTCTTAGCGGGAGACGGCAATGAGCAGTTCTTC	CASSLLLAGDGNEQFF
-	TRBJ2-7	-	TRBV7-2	TGTGCCAGCAGCTTAGTAGATGTTGAGGGCGGGTCCCGCTACGAGCAGTACTTC	CASSLVDVEGGSRYEQYF
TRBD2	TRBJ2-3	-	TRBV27	TGTGCCAGCAGTTTGGGACTAGCGGGCTATACGCAGTATTTT	CASSLGLAGYTQYF
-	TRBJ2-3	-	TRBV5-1	TGCGCCAGCAGTTCAGACTACACAGATACGCAGTATTTT	CASSSDYTDTQYF
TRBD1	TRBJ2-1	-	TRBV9	TGTGCCAGCAGCGGAAATAGACAGGGGATTTACAATGAGCAGTTCTTC	CASSGNRQGIYNEQFF
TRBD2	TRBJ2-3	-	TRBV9	TGTGCCAGCAGCGTAACAGCGGGAACCACAGATACGCAGTATTTT	CASSVTAGTTDTQYF
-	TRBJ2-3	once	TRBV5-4	TGTGCCAGCAGCTTGGGACCTTACGCTAGCCCTGGGGATACGCAGTATTTT	CASSLGPYASPGDTQYF
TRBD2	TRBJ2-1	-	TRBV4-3	TGCGCCAGCAGCCCGGGACTAGCGGGTAATGAGCAGTTCTTC	CASSPGLAGNEQFF
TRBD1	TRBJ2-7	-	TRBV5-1	TGCGCCAGCAGCTTGTTGGGACAGCCGAACGAGCAGTACTTC	CASSLLGQPNEQYF
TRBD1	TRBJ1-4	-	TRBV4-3	TGCGCCAGCAGCCAGGGACAGGGGAATGAAAAACTGTTTTTT	CASSQGQGNEKLFF
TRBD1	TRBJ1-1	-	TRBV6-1	TGTGCCAGCACTATGGGGGCAGGGGGCAACACTGAAGCTTTCTTT	CASTMGAGGNTEAFF
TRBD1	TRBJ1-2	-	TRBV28	TGTGCCAGCAGCCTGATGACAGGGGGCGCCGGCTATGGCTACACCTTC	CASSLMTGGAGYGYTF
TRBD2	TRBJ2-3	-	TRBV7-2	TGTGCCAGCAGCTTTAGCGGGAGTCGCGCAGATACGCAGTATTTT	CASSFSGSRADTQYF
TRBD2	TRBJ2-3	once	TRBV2	TGTGCCAGCAGCCCCCCGGCGCCTAGCGGGACCCACAGGCACCGTACGCAGTATTTT	CASSPPAPSGTHRHRTQYF
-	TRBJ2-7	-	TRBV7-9	TGTGCCAGCAGCCTAACAGGGTTCGAGCAGTACTTC	CASSLTGFEQYF